This TCR beta chain was retrieved from a study of cytomegalovirus exposure and HLA in healthy donors. Overall study findings and caveats: A previous analysis found most TCR beta V segments productive roughly 87% or roughly 30% of the time. Sequencing depth roughly uniform across donors was assumed in presence/absence analyses. Specific recognition of CMV antigens was confirmed in vitro for a few chains (all CMV-associated). 164 TCR beta chains were listed as cytomegalovirus-associated.

Comments on this clone: The antigen is undetermined.

The PCR ran on 60 Vbeta and 13 Jbeta primers. Method: immunoSEQ multiplex PCR; TCRdb's copy keeps in-frame clones and lacks some. The profile shows about 170,000 clones, around 83% of them singletons. The specimen was PBMCs. The clonotype comes from a man aged 18 to 29 in good health and CMV-seropositive.

In DNA form, the CDR3 reads TGTGCCAGCAGCTTAGCGCGGGGTGGCACTGAAGCTTTCTTT. It codes for CASSLARGGTEAFF. The chain recombines TRBV7-2 with TRBJ1-1; D is unclear. The CDR3 length is 14 residues. Trimming removed 0 bases from V and 4 bases from J, with 9 bases in between. The V gene's germline CDR1 is SGHTA and CDR2 FQGNSA.